This T cell receptor beta chain appears in the sequencing data of a study of OX40 agonist ivuxolimab in advanced cancers. Study summary: Earlier anti-PD-1, anti-PD-L1 or anti-CTLA-4 therapy was permitted; 30% to 50% had received some.

Germline V CDR1 and CDR2: SGHVS, FNYEAQ. The CDR3 is 13 amino acids. V shed 3 bases and J 10 bases; nucleotides not matched to a gene: 4. Exclusion applied to patients with autoimmune disease history or systemic immunosuppression. Profiling relied on immunoSEQ multiplex PCR, and the TCRdb table lists in-frame clones only, not all of them. The sample includes around 150,000 clones, 93% of them seen just once. This TCR was recovered from an adult with an advanced solid tumor such as melanoma, head and neck, liver or kidney cancer. Specimen: CD4+ or CD8+ T cells sorted from blood, collected in a trial of the OX40 agonist ivuxolimab. This chain links TRBV7-6 with TRBJ1-1; 11 nucleotides agree with TRBD1. The CDR3 bases are TGTGCCAGCAGCTTCGGACAGGGGGCGGGAGCTTTCTTT. Translated, it gives CASSFGQGAGAFF.